This T cell receptor beta chain was found in a study of blood T cells in healthy people across ages. Each individual donor underwent a draw of 8 to 10 milliliters of peripheral blood. Combining a sample-barcoded 5' primer with a J-beta primer mix, a second PCR ran for roughly 6 to 11 cycles. TCRdb itself ran the 5' RACE reads through MiXCR, one entry per CDR3 protein. The sample shows about 620,000 distinct CDR3 sequences, under 65% of them seen only once. Material: blood. The TCR comes from a woman of 80 years or more in good health.

The CDR3 region is CASSPPSGGAGEQFF. The CDR3 bases are TGTGCCAGCTCACCACCGAGCGGGGGGGCCGGGGAGCAGTTCTTC. V and J are TRBV18 and TRBJ2-1, with 10 nucleotides matching TRBD2. Germline CDR1 is KGHSH and CDR2 is LQKENI. Trimming cost V 0 bases and J 10 bases; bases outside gene matches: 6. The CDR3 is made up of 15 amino acids. The full variable domain, its missing parts supplied by reference TRBV18 and TRBJ2-1, is NAGVMQNPRHLVRRRGQEARLRCSPMKGHSHVYWYRQLPEEGLKFMVYLQKENIIDESGMPKERFSAEFPKEGPSILRIQQVVRGDSAAYFCASSPPSGGAGEQFFGPGTRLTVL.